This entry lists 27 T cell receptor beta chains sequenced from one sample in a study of blood T cell repertoires in COVID-19. Some clones are missing from TCRdb's copy, which holds only in-frame ones; the method was immunoSEQ multiplex PCR. The repertoire includes about 140,000 clones, about nine tenths of them detected once, and about 10% sits in the top ten. The source material was peripheral blood. The receptor source for this set is a man aged 45-60 years with active or convalescent COVID-19.

The V gene is TRBV5-1, the J gene TRBJ1-2; TRBD1 agrees at 8 bases. Trimming cost V 4 bases and J 4 bases; bases outside gene matches: 15. The CDR3 is 17 residues long. The germline CDR1 and CDR2 sequences are SGHRS and YFSETQ. The CDR3 region has the DNA TGCGCCAGCAGCGACCGACAGGGGACCGCGACTCTCTATGGCTACACCTTC. This translates into CASSDRQGTATLYGYTF.

The chain has TRBV10-3 and TRBJ2-2, with 7 bases fitting TRBD2. This CDR3 contains 16 residues. J gave up 5 bases and V 2 bases, and 8 bases lay outside the gene matches. Per germline, CDR1 ENHRY and CDR2 SYGVKD. CDR3: CAISESGGSRTGELFF. The CDR3 bases are TGTGCCATCAGTGAGAGCGGCGGGAGTAGAACCGGGGAGCTGTTTTTT.

The chain combines TRBV19 with TRBJ1-2; D ambiguous. The CDR3 runs to 13 residues. The germline V and J ends were trimmed by 5 bases and 1 base, with 8 bases remaining between them. Germline loops: CDR1 LNHDA, CDR2 SQIVND (reference sequence). The CDR3 is CASSREINYGYTF. The CDR3 nucleotides read TGTGCCAGTAGTCGGGAGATTAACTATGGCTACACCTTC.

V usage is TRBV5-1 and J usage is TRBJ2-5; TRBD1 is a possible D gene (6 bases). The CDR3 is made up of 15 amino acids. V lost 4 bases and J 4 bases, leaving 17 bases between the germline ends. Germline CDR1 SGHRS, CDR2 YFSETQ. CDR3: CASSGRAGAGETQYF. CDR3 DNA sequence: TGCGCCAGCAGCGGAAGAGCAGGGGCAGGAGAGACCCAGTACTTC. Based on the CDR3 plus reference TRBV5-1 and TRBJ2-5, the full variable domain is KAGVTQTPRYLIKTRGQQVTLSCSPISGHRSVSWYQQTPGQGLQFLFEYFSETQRNKGNFPGRFSGRQFSNSRSEMNVSTLELGDSALYLCASSGRAGAGETQYFGPGTRLLVL.

J is TRBJ2-1 and V is TRBV5-1, with 9 bases that match TRBD1. Trimming at V came to 0 bases and at J to 3 bases, leaving 4 bases not matched to a gene. Looked up from germline, CDR1 is SGHRS and CDR2 is YFSETQ. CDR3 size: 16 residues. This CDR3 is CASSLVATGGYNEQFF. The CDR3 DNA reads TGCGCCAGCAGCTTGGTAGCGACAGGGGGCTACAATGAGCAGTTCTTC. The whole variable domain, remainder taken from reference TRBV5-1 and TRBJ2-1, is KAGVTQTPRYLIKTRGQQVTLSCSPISGHRSVSWYQQTPGQGLQFLFEYFSETQRNKGNFPGRFSGRQFSNSRSEMNVSTLELGDSALYLCASSLVATGGYNEQFFGPGTRLTVL.

The sample holds a few counts of this clone. The rearrangement links TRBV5-1 to TRBJ1-1; 11 nucleotides line up with TRBD1. Germline V lookup: CDR1 SGHRS, CDR2 YFSETQ. J gave up 5 bases and V 3 bases, and 3 bases lay outside the gene matches. The CDR3 length is 14 residues. The CDR3 region has the DNA TGCGCCAGCAGCTGGGGGACAGGGGGAACTGAAGCTTTCTTT. This encodes CASSWGTGGTEAFF.

The chain employs TRBV25-1 and TRBJ2-1; D is possibly TRBD2 (6 bases). This CDR3 is built from 16 residues. V lost 6 bases to trimming and J lost 2 bases, with 17 bases between them. CDR1 and CDR2 from the germline V gene are MGHDK and SYGVNS. The CDR3 nucleotides are TGTGCCAGCAGGAGTAGCGGTCGGCCGCCCTACAATGAGCAGTTCTTC. Protein: CASRSSGRPPYNEQFF. Supplemented by reference TRBV25-1 and TRBJ2-1, the full variable domain reads EADIYQTPRYLVIGTGKKITLECSQTMGHDKMYWYQQDPGMELHLIHYSYGVNSTEKGDLSSESTVSRIRTEHFPLTLESARPSHTSQYLCASRSSGRPPYNEQFFGPGTRLTVL.

CDR3 amino acids: CASSRTGAGGTQYF. The CDR3 DNA reads as TGTGCCAGCAGTCGAACAGGGGCAGGGGGTACGCAGTATTTT. The chain combines TRBV6-5 with TRBJ2-3; 7 nucleotides align to TRBD1. Per the germline V gene, CDR1 is MNHEY and CDR2 is SVGAGI. The CDR3 extends over 14 amino acids. J was trimmed by 8 bases and V by 5 bases; bases with no gene match: 10.

Note on this clone: One end of the junction fails to match germline, which may point to a read error. The chain combines TRBV10-3 with TRBJ1-4; D is undetermined. Germline assignment: CDR1 ENHRY and CDR2 SYGVKD. This CDR3 contains 20 residues. CDR3 amino acids: CAICEPEIEAAQSTNEKLFF. The CDR3 nucleotides are TGTGCCATCTGTGAGCCGGAGATTGAGGCAGCGCAGTCAACTAATGAAAAACTGTTTTTT.

The chain is built from TRBV28 and TRBJ2-3; 9 nucleotides agree with TRBD1. The V gene's germline CDR1 is MDHEN and CDR2 SYDVKM. The V gene end was trimmed by 6 bases and the J gene end by 4 bases; junction bases not matched to a gene: 11. The CDR3 has 16 amino acids. This chain's CDR3 is CASSIAGQGWADTQYF. The CDR3 DNA reads as TGTGCCAGCAGCATAGCCGGACAGGGGTGGGCAGATACGCAGTATTTT.

V is TRBV6-6 and J is TRBJ2-1; D possibly corresponds to TRBD2 (6 bases). CDR1 MNHNY and CDR2 SVGAGI come from the germline V gene (reference sequence). This CDR3 comprises 12 residues. CDR3 protein: CYIRGSKNEQFF. For the CDR3, the DNA is TGTTACATTCGGGGGAGCAAAAATGAGCAGTTCTTC.

CDR3 residues: CSASYTGYEQYF. CDR3 bases: TGCAGTGCTAGTTATACAGGCTACGAGCAGTACTTC. J is TRBJ2-7 and V is TRBV20-1; possible D gene TRBD1, 5 bases. Germline lookup yields CDR1 DFQATT and CDR2 SNEGSKA (reference sequence). Trimming took off 3 bases at V and 3 bases at J, with 9 bases between the two ends. The CDR3 is 12 residues long.

The chain uses TRBV28 and TRBJ2-5; TRBD2 agrees at 9 bases. V was clipped by 5 bases and J by 5 bases; unmatched bases: 12. This CDR3 is built from 16 residues. CDR1 is MDHEN, CDR2 SYDVKM, per germline. CDR3 coding DNA: TGTGCCAGCAGTCCCCGACTAGCGGAGGTACAGGAGACCCAGTACTTC. The encoded protein is CASSPRLAEVQETQYF.

The chain links TRBV6-5 to TRBJ2-7; 11 bases fit TRBD1. The CDR3 is 12 amino acids. Germline-derived CDR1 and CDR2 are MNHEY and SVGAGI. The ends lost 8 bases at V and 3 bases at J; junction bases unmatched: 0. Here the CDR3 DNA reads TGTGCCAGCGGGACAGGGGGCTACGAGCAGTACTTC. This sequence encodes CASGTGGYEQYF.

The chain combines TRBV28 with TRBJ1-2; possibly TRBD1 for D (6 bases). Looked up from germline, CDR1 is MDHEN and CDR2 is SYDVKM. The CDR3 totals 15 residues. Trimming removed 2 bases from V and 0 bases from J, with 10 bases in between. The CDR3 DNA reads as TGTGCCAGCAGTTTACGGGGGGCAGCTAACTATGGCTACACCTTC. Encoded protein: CASSLRGAANYGYTF.

This chain links TRBV27 with TRBJ1-2, with 8 bases lining up with TRBD1. Per germline, CDR1 MNHEY and CDR2 SMNVEV (reference sequence). The CDR3 is made up of 13 amino acids. Trimming took 3 bases from V and 6 from J; bases not matched to a gene: 3. CDR3 in DNA: TGTGCCAGCAGTTTTATACAGGGGGATGGCTACACCTTC. Protein sequence: CASSFIQGDGYTF.

The chain is built from TRBV15 and TRBJ2-1, with 7 bases lining up with TRBD2. The CDR3 contains 16 residues. Germline loops: CDR1 LNHNV, CDR2 YYDKDF (reference sequence). V was clipped by 1 base and J by 8 bases; unmatched bases: 11. This CDR3 reads CATSRARLADGYEQFF. The CDR3 DNA reads TGTGCCACCAGCAGAGCCCGCCTAGCGGATGGGTATGAGCAGTTCTTC.

The rearrangement uses TRBV7-9 and TRBJ2-1; 7 positions agree with TRBD1. The V gene's germline CDR1 is SEHNR and CDR2 FQNEAQ (reference sequence). The CDR3 totals 14 residues. V lost 1 base to trimming and J lost 3 bases; unmatched junction nucleotides: 0. CDR3 amino acids: CASSLGTGYNEQFF. The DNA for the CDR3 is TGTGCCAGCAGCTTAGGGACAGGCTACAATGAGCAGTTCTTC.

The rearrangement links TRBV5-1 to TRBJ2-1; TRBD2 matches 12 bases. Trimming took 4 bases from V and 7 from J; bases not matched to a gene: 9. This CDR3 spans 16 amino acids. In germline, CDR1 is SGHRS, CDR2 YFSETQ. The CDR3 nucleotides are TGCGCCAGCAGCCCCGCCGGGACTAGCGGGTGGAATGAGCAGTTCTTC. Protein: CASSPAGTSGWNEQFF. Drawing the rest from reference TRBV5-1 and TRBJ2-1, the complete variable domain is KAGVTQTPRYLIKTRGQQVTLSCSPISGHRSVSWYQQTPGQGLQFLFEYFSETQRNKGNFPGRFSGRQFSNSRSEMNVSTLELGDSALYLCASSPAGTSGWNEQFFGPGTRLTVL.

The chain links TRBV7-9 to TRBJ1-2; D is unresolved. Germline V gene sequence: CDR1 SEHNR, CDR2 FQNEAQ (reference sequence). The CDR3 loop spans 13 amino acids. V lost 3 bases, J lost 4 bases, and 9 bases lay in between. The CDR3 DNA follows: TGTGCCAGCAGCTTCGGGAGCCTCTATGGCTACACCTTC. Translating it yields CASSFGSLYGYTF.

The chain employs TRBV19 and TRBJ1-4; D remains unclear. This CDR3 has 11 residues. Deletions cut 5 bases from V and 8 bases from J, with 6 bases between. Per germline, CDR1 LNHDA and CDR2 SQIVND (reference sequence). The CDR3 is CASSLREKLFF. The CDR3 region has the DNA TGTGCCAGTAGTTTACGGGAAAAACTGTTTTTT.

The chain has TRBV11-1 and TRBJ2-1; TRBD2 matches 10 bases. Unmatched junction bases numbered 9, after V lost 0 bases and J lost 7 bases. The CDR3 runs to 17 residues. Germline loops: CDR1 SGHAT, CDR2 FQDESV (reference sequence). DNA of the CDR3: TGTGCCAGCAGCTTAGCGGGTGGTAGCGGGAGGTCGAATGAGCAGTTCTTC. Protein: CASSLAGGSGRSNEQFF. Full variable domain (rest looked up from reference TRBV11-1 and TRBJ2-1): EAEVAQSPRYKITEKSQAVAFWCDPISGHATLYWYRQILGQGPELLVQFQDESVVDDSQLPKDRFSAERLKGVDSTLKIQPAELGDSAMYLCASSLAGGSGRSNEQFFGPGTRLTVL.

This clone was counted a single time. The rearrangement uses TRBV6-5 and TRBJ2-7, with 9 positions matching TRBD1. From germline, CDR1 is MNHEY and CDR2 SVGAGI. The CDR3 runs 15 residues. Trimming took 6 bases from V and 3 from J; bases not matched to a gene: 9. The CDR3, as DNA: TGTGCCAGCAGCGTTGGGGGGACAGGGATCTACGAGCAGTACTTC. As protein: CASSVGGTGIYEQYF.

The chain has TRBV7-9 and TRBJ2-2, with 7 bases matching TRBD1. V lost 5 bases, J lost 0 bases, and 3 bases stayed unmatched. Germline-derived CDR1 and CDR2 are SEHNR and FQNEAQ (reference sequence). This CDR3 is 15 amino acids long. The CDR3 loop is CASSIGTANTGELFF. DNA for the CDR3: TGTGCCAGCAGCATTGGGACAGCGAACACCGGGGAGCTGTTTTTT.

This clone was detected only once. This chain connects TRBV5-6 to TRBJ2-1; 10 bases are shared with TRBD2. The CDR3 extends over 15 amino acids. From germline, CDR1 is SGHDT and CDR2 YYEEEE. V lost 4 bases to trimming and J lost 6 bases; unmatched junction nucleotides: 7. The CDR3 DNA follows: TGTGCCAGCAGCCTCGACCCTAGCGGGAGCAATGAGCAGTTCTTC. It yields the protein CASSLDPSGSNEQFF.

The J gene is TRBJ2-3, the V gene TRBV19; the D gene is possibly TRBD2 (5 bases). Germline CDR1 reads LNHDA; CDR2 reads SQIVND (reference sequence). The CDR3 loop spans 15 amino acids. V lost 5 bases to trimming and J lost 1 base, with 13 bases between them. In DNA form, the CDR3 reads TGTGCCAGTAGTGGACCGTATAGCGGCACAGATACGCAGTATTTT. Translated: CASSGPYSGTDTQYF.

The chain is built from TRBV6-6 and TRBJ1-6, with 7 nucleotides matching TRBD1. With 6 bases clipped from V and 10 bases from J, the junction kept 9 bases outside the gene matches. This CDR3 spans 14 amino acids. Germline CDR1 MNHNY, CDR2 SVGAGI (reference sequence). The DNA for the CDR3 is TGTGCCAGCAGGTCGGGACAGCTTACCTCACCCCTCCACTTT. This codes for CASRSGQLTSPLHF.